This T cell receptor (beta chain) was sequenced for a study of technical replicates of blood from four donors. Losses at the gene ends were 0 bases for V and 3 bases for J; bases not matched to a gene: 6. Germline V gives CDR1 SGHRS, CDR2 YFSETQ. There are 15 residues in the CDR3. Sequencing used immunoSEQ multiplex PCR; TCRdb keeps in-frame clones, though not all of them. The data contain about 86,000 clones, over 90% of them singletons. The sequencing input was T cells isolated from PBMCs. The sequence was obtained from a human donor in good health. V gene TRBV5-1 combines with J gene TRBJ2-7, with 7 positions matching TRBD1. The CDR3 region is CASSLVGGQHYEQYF. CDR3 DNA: TGCGCCAGCAGCTTGGTTGGGGGACAGCACTACGAGCAGTACTTC.